Sequencing of this T cell receptor beta chain was carried out in a study of CD8 T cells in ankylosing spondylitis. From the 5' RACE reads, TCRdb called clonotypes with MiXCR, one entry per CDR3 protein. The sample gives some 840,000 distinct CDR3 sequences, 10% to 15% of which show up once; roughly 0.51% is in the top ten. This clonotype was detected many times. Its antigen remains unknown. Whole-study findings and limits: A CD8+ phenotype characterized the disease-linked clones, which were relatively rare in peripheral blood. Several of the motif variants were reported before in synovial fluid and blood from reactive arthritis. About 8 highly homologous variants made up a TCR beta motif, and this motif appeared characteristic of ankylosing spondylitis blood.

Germline values: CDR1 DFQATT, CDR2 SNEGSKA (reference sequence). V was trimmed by 0 bases and J by 4 bases, leaving 14 bases between them. This CDR3 has 15 residues. Sequencing input: blood, either unsorted or a sorted T cell fraction (not recorded which). The V and J genes are TRBV20-1 and TRBJ2-3; TRBD2 might be the D (6 bases). This sequence was found in a male donor with ankylosing spondylitis. The CDR3 reads CSARDQRRDSDTQYF. CDR3 bases: TGCAGTGCTAGAGATCAGCGGCGGGATTCAGATACGCAGTATTTT.